This T cell receptor (beta chain) originates from a study of T cell responses to AZD1222 COVID-19 vaccine. Produced via immunoSEQ multiplex PCR; TCRdb's table is partial and in-frame only. The sample has more than 120,000 clones, 85% to 95% seen once. Germline V gene data show CDR1 as SGHAT and CDR2 as FQDESV (reference sequence). The CDR3 is 16 amino acids. J was trimmed by 5 bases and V by 5 bases; bases with no gene match: 7. The chain carries TRBV11-1 and TRBJ2-5; 14 bases line up with TRBD2. Material: peripheral blood, obtained on day 0 of AZD1222 vaccination. The receptor's source is an adult in good health. CDR3 DNA sequence: TGTGCCAGCAGCCAGACTAGCGGGGGGGCTCGGGAGACCCAGTACTTC. Protein sequence: CASSQTSGGARETQYF.